This T cell receptor (beta chain) was identified during a study of control samples from healthy donors and cancer patients. The method was immunoSEQ multiplex PCR; TCRdb's version includes in-frame clones alone and lacks a portion of them. The table lists 150,000 to 200,000 clones, with roughly 2% in the top ten. The sequenced sample consisted of blood. This clonotype was sampled from a woman in her twenties or thirties in good health.

CDR3 bases: TGTGCCAGCAGCTTGGGGACGGCTACTAACTATGGCTACACCTTC. It specifies CASSLGTATNYGYTF. V is TRBV7-2 and J is TRBJ1-2; D might be TRBD1 (5 bases). The V gene lost 3 bases and the J gene lost 0 bases, with 11 bases spanning the gap. CDR3 length equals 15 residues. Germline CDR1 and CDR2: SGHTA and FQGNSA.